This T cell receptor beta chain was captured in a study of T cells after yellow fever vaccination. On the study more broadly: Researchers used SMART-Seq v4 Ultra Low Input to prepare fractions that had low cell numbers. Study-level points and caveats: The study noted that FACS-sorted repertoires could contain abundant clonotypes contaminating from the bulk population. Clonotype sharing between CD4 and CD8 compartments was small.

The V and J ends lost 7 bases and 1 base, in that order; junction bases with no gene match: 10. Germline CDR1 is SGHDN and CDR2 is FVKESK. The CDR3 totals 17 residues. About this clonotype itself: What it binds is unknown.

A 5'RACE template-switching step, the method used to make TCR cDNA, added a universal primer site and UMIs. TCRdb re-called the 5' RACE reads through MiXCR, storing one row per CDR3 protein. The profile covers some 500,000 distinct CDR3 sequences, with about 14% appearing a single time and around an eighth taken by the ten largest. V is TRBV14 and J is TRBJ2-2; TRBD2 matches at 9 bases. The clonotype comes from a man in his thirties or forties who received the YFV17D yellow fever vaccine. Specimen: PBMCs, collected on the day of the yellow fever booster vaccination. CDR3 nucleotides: TGTGCCAGCACCAAAGGAGTGACTAGCGGGAACACCGGGGAGCTGTTTTTT. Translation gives CASTKGVTSGNTGELFF.